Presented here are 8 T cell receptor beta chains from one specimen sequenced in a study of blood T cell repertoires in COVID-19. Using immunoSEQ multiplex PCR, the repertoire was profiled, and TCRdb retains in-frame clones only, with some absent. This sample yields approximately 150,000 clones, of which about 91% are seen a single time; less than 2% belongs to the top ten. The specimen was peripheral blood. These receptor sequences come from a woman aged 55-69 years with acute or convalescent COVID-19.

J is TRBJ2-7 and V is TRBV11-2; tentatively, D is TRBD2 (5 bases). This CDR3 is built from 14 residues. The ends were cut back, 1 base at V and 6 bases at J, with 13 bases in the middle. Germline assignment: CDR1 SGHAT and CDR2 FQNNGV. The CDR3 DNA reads TGTGCCAGCAGCTTAGGTGCAGGCGGGTCCGAGCAGTACTTC. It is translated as CASSLGAGGSEQYF. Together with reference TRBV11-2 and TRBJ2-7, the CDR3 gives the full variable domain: EAGVAQSPRYKIIEKRQSVAFWCNPISGHATLYWYQQILGQGPKLLIQFQNNGVVDDSQLPKDRFSAERLKGVDSTLKIQPAKLEDSAVYLCASSLGAGGSEQYFGPGTRLTVT.

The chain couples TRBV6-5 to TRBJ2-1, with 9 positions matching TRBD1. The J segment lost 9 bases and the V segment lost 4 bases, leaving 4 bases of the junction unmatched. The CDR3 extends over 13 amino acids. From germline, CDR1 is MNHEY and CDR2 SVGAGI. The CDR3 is CASSSDRGGEQFF. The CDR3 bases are TGTGCCAGCAGTTCGGACAGGGGAGGTGAGCAGTTCTTC.

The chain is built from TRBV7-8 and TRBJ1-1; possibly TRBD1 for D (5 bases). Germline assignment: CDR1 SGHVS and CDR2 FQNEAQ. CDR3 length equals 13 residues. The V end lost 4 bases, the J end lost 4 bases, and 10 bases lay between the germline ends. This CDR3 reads CASSWGPSTEAFF. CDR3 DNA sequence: TGTGCCAGCAGCTGGGGCCCGAGCACTGAAGCTTTCTTT.

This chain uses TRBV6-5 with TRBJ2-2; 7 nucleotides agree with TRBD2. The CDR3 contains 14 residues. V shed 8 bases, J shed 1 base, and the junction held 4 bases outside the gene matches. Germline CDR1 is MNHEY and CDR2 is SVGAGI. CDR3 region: CASGGVLNTGELFF. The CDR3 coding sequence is TGTGCCAGCGGGGGGGTCCTGAACACCGGGGAGCTGTTTTTT.

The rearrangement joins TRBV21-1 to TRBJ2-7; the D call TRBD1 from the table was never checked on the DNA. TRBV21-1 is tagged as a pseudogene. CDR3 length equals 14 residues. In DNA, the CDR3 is TGTGCCAGCAGACAATGGCAGGGAAGGTACGAGCAGTACTTC. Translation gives CASRQWQGRYEQYF.

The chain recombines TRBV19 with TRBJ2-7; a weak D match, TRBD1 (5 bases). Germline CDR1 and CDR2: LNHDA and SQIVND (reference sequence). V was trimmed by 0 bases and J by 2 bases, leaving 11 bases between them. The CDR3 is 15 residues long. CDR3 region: CASSIDLAGPYEQYF. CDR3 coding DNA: TGTGCCAGTAGTATAGATCTCGCAGGGCCCTACGAGCAGTACTTC. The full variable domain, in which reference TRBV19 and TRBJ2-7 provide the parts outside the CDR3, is DGGITQSPKYLFRKEGQNVTLSCEQNLNHDAMYWYRQDPGQGLRLIYYSQIVNDFQKGDIAEGYSVSREKKESFPLTVTSAQKNPTAFYLCASSIDLAGPYEQYFGPGTRLTVT.

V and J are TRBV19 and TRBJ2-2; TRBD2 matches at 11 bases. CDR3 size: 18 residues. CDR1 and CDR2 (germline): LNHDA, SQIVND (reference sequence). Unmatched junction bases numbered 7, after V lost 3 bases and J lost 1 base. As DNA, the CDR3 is TGTGCCAGTAGTATGAAACTAGCGGGGGTTCTGAACACCGGGGAGCTGTTTTTT. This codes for CASSMKLAGVLNTGELFF. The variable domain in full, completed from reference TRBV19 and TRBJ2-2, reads DGGITQSPKYLFRKEGQNVTLSCEQNLNHDAMYWYRQDPGQGLRLIYYSQIVNDFQKGDIAEGYSVSREKKESFPLTVTSAQKNPTAFYLCASSMKLAGVLNTGELFFGEGSRLTVL.

The CDR3 sequence is CASSPISGGQGGPYSNQPQHF. The CDR3 DNA reads as TGTGCCAGCAGTCCCATCAGTGGGGGACAGGGGGGGCCGTATAGCAATCAGCCCCAGCATTTT. The chain employs TRBV27 and TRBJ1-5; 11 nucleotides agree with TRBD1. Germline values: CDR1 MNHEY, CDR2 SMNVEV (reference sequence). The CDR3 length is 21 residues. J lost 0 bases, V lost 5 bases, and 18 bases had no gene match.